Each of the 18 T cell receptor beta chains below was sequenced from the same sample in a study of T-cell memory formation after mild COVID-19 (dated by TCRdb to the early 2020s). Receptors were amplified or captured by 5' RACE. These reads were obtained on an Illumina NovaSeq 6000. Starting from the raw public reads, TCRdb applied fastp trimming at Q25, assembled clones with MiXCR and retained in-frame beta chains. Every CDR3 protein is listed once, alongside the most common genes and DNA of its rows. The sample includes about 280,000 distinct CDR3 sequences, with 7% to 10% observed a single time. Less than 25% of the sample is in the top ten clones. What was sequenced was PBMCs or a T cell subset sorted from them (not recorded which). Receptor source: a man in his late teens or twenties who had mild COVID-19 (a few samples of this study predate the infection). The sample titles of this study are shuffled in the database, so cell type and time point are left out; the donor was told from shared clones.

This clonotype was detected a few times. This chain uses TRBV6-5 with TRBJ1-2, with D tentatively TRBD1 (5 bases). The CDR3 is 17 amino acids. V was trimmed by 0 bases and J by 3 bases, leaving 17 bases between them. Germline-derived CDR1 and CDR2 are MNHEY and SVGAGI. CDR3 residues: CASSYSRRRGADYGYTF. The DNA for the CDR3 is TGTGCCAGCAGTTACTCGAGAAGAAGAGGGGCTGACTATGGCTACACCTTC.

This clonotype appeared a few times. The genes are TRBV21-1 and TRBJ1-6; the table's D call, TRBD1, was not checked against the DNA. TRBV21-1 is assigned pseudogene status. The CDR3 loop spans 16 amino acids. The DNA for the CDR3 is TGTGCCAGCAGCAAAGAGGACAGGGGTGATAATTCACCCCTCCACTTT. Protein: CASSKEDRGDNSPLHF.

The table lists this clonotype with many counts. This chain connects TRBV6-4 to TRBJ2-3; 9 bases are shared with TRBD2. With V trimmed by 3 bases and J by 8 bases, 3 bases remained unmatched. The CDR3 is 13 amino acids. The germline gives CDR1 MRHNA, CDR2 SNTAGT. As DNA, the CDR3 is TGTGCCAGCAGTGATAAGACTAGCGGTACGCAGTATTTT. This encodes CASSDKTSGTQYF.

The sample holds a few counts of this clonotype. CDR3 in DNA: TGTGCCAGCAGAGACGGATCCGGGATAGATACGCAGTATTTT. This translates into CASRDGSGIDTQYF. J is TRBJ2-3 and V is TRBV6-1; D perhaps matches TRBD2 (5 bases). Germline V gene sequence: CDR1 MNHNS, CDR2 SASEGT. V shed 6 bases and J shed 5 bases, with 15 bases lying between them. CDR3 length: 14 residues.

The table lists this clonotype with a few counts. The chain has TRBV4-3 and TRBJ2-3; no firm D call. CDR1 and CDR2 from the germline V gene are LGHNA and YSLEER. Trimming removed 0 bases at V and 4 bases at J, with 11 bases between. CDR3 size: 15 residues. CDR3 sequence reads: CASSQEGRPSDTQYF. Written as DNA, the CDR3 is TGCGCCAGCAGCCAAGAAGGACGGCCTTCAGATACGCAGTATTTT.

CDR3 residues: CASSPPPGTDYGYTF. The DNA of the CDR3 is TGTGCCAGCAGCCCTCCTCCGGGGACAGACTATGGCTACACCTTC. V gene TRBV5-4 combines with J gene TRBJ1-2; TRBD1 matches at 7 bases. The germline V gene has CDR1 SGHNT and CDR2 YYREEE (reference sequence). This CDR3 is built from 15 residues. The trim removed 4 bases at V and 3 bases at J, leaving 9 bases unmatched.

The CDR3 is CASSLVTTTLQFF. The CDR3 DNA follows: TGTGCCAGCAGCTTGGTCACGACTACTCTTCAGTTCTTC. J is TRBJ2-1 and V is TRBV7-2; D might be TRBD2 (5 bases). There are 13 residues in the CDR3. V dropped 3 bases and J dropped 13 bases, with 16 bases sitting between them. Germline-derived CDR1 and CDR2 are SGHTA and FQGNSA.

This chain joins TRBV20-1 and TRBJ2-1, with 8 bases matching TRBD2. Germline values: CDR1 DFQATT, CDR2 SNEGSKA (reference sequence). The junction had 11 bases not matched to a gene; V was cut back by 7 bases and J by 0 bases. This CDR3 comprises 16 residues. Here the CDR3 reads CSGFSGDQSSYNEQFF. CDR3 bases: TGCAGTGGATTTAGCGGGGACCAAAGCTCCTACAATGAGCAGTTCTTC.

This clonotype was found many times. Here the CDR3 reads CASSSGFPGSSYNEQFF. The CDR3 DNA is TGTGCCAGCAGCTCAGGATTCCCGGGGAGCTCCTACAATGAGCAGTTCTTC. V is TRBV7-2 and J is TRBJ2-1; D is possibly TRBD2 (5 bases). V was shortened by 4 bases and J by 0 bases, with 16 bases between the two germline ends. The length of the CDR3 is 17 residues. Per the germline V gene, CDR1 is SGHTA and CDR2 is FQGNSA. The variable domain in full, with the rest retrieved from reference TRBV7-2 and TRBJ2-1, is GAGVSQSPSNKVTEKGKDVELRCDPISGHTALYWYRQSLGQGLEFLIYFQGNSAPDKSGLPSDRFSAERTGGSVSTLTIQRTQQEDSAVYLCASSSGFPGSSYNEQFFGPGTRLTVL.

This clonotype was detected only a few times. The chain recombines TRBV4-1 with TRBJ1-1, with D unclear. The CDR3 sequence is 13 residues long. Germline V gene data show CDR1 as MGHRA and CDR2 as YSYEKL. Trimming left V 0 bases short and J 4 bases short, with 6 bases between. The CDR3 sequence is CASSQESLTEAFF. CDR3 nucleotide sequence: TGCGCCAGCAGCCAAGAGTCCCTCACTGAAGCTTTCTTT.

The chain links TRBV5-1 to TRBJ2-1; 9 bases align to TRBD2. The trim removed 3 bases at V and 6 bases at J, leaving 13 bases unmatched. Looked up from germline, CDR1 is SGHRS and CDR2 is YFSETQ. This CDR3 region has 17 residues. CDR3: CASSSILSGGPGNEQFF. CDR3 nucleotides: TGCGCCAGCAGCTCCATCCTTAGCGGGGGCCCTGGCAATGAGCAGTTCTTC.

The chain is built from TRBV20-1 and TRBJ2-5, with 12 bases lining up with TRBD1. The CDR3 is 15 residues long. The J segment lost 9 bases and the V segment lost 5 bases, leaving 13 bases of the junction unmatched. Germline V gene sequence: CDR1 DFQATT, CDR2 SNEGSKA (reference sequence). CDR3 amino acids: CSAFPPGQGAEAQYF. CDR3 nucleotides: TGCAGTGCTTTCCCCCCGGGACAGGGGGCCGAGGCCCAGTACTTC.

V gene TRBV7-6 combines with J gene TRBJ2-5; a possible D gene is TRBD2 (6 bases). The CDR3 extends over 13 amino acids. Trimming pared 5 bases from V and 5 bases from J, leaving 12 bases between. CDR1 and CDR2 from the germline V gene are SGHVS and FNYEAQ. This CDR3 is CASSHGGAETQYF. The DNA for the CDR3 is TGTGCCAGCAGCCACGGGGGAGCGGAGACCCAGTACTTC.

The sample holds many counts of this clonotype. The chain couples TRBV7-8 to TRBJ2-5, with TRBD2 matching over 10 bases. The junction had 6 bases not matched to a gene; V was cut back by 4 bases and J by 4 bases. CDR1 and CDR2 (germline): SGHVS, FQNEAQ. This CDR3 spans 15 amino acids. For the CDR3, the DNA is TGTGCCAGCAGCTCCGAGCGGGGGGGTAGAGAGACCCAGTACTTC. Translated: CASSSERGGRETQYF.

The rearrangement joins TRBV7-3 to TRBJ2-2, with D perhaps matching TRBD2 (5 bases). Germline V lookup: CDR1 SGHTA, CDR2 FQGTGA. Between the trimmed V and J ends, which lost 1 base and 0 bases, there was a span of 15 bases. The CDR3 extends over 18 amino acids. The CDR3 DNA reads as TGTGCCAGCAGCTTAAGAGGAAGGGCGGGCGCGAACACCGGGGAGCTGTTTTTT. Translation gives CASSLRGRAGANTGELFF.

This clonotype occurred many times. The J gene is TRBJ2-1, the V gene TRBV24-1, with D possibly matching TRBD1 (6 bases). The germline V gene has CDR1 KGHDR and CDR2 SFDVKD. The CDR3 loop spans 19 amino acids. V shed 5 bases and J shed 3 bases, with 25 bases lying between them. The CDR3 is CATSGPGYTTGTLYNEQFF. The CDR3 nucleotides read TGTGCCACCAGTGGTCCGGGCTACACCACAGGGACCCTCTACAATGAGCAGTTCTTC.

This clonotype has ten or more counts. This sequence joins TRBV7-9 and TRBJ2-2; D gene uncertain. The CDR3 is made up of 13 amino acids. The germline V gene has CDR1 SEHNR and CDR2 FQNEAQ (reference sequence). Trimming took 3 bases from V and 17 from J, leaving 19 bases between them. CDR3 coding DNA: TGTGCCAGCAGCTTGGATGCCGTGGGCCCCCCCTTTTTT. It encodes CASSLDAVGPPFF.

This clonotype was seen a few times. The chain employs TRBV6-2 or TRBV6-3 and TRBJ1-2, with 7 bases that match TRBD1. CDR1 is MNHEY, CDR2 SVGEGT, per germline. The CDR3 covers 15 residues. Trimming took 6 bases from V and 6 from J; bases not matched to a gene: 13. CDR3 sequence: CASRRDNRGGDGYTF. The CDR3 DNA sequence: TGTGCCAGCAGAAGGGATAACAGGGGAGGCGATGGCTACACCTTC.